This T cell receptor beta chain was recorded in a study of blood T cell repertoires in COVID-19. Across the whole study: Italy, Spain and the United States were the sources of the convalescent and acute COVID-19 samples. T cells, B-cell-depleted T cells, or PBMCs provided the cDNA or gDNA that served as material.

This CDR3 is 16 amino acids long. CDR1 is SGHDT, CDR2 YYEEEE, per germline. Trimming shortened V by 4 bases and J by 0 bases, and 14 bases separated the two germline ends. The study drew participants aged about 18 to 89 years from under 30 US areas. Clones were read by immunoSEQ multiplex PCR, and TCRdb kept only the in-frame ones, dropping some. The repertoire has tens of thousands of clones, around 89% of them found once; the top ten carry 0.95% to 1.5%. V and J are TRBV5-6 and TRBJ2-1, with D perhaps TRBD2 (5 bases). This clonotype originated in a woman between 50 and 59 years old with acute COVID-19. Sequencing was carried out using PBMCs or T cells enriched from blood (not recorded which). CDR3 amino acids: CASSGSGRSSYNEQFF. In DNA form, the CDR3 reads TGTGCCAGCAGCGGAAGCGGACGGAGCTCCTACAATGAGCAGTTCTTC.